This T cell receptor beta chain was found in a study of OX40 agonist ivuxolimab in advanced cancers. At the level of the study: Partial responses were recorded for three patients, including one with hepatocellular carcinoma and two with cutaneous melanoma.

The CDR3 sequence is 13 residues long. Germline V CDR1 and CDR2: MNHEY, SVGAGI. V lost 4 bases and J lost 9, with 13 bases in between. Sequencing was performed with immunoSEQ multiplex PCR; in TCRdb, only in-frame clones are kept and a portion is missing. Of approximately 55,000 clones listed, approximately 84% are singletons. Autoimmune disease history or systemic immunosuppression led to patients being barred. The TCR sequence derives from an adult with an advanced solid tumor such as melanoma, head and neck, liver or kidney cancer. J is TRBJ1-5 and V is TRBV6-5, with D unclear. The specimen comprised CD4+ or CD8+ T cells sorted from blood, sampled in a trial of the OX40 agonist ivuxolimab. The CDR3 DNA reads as TGTGCCAGCAGTTCCGACACCACGCGGCCCCAGCATTTT. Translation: CASSSDTTRPQHF.